A single sample is the source of the 4 T cell receptor beta chains below, sequenced in a study of cytomegalovirus exposure and HLA in healthy donors. PCR primers comprised 60 Vbeta and 13 Jbeta primers. Data came from immunoSEQ multiplex PCR; TCRdb stores just in-frame clones and leaves some out. Found here are 140,000 to 150,000 clones, more than 75% of them singletons; the top ten hold less than 3%. Sequences were obtained from PBMCs. These receptors came from a woman between 18 and 30 years old in good health and CMV-seropositive.

As DNA, the CDR3 is TGCGCCAGCAAGGAGCAGGGAGGAGGGAACACTGAAGCTTTCTTT. Translating gives CASKEQGGGNTEAFF. The genes are TRBV5-1 and TRBJ1-1; maybe TRBD1 (5 bases). Germline V gives CDR1 SGHRS, CDR2 YFSETQ. Trimming took 6 bases from V and 1 from J, leaving 16 bases between them. The CDR3 covers 15 residues.

This rearrangement joins TRBV7-9 to TRBJ2-2, with 9 bases identical to TRBD2. CDR3 length: 18 amino acids. Unmatched junction bases numbered 14, after V lost 5 bases and J lost 4 bases. The germline gives CDR1 SEHNR, CDR2 FQNEAQ (reference sequence). For the CDR3, the DNA is TGTGCCAGCAGCCTATTTGGGGCTAGCGGGGAGATCACCGGGGAGCTGTTTTTT. Its translation is CASSLFGASGEITGELFF.

The chain joins TRBV9 to TRBJ2-1; 8 bases agree with TRBD2. CDR3 size: 14 residues. CDR1 SGDLS and CDR2 YYNGEE come from the germline V gene. J was trimmed by 7 bases and V by 0 bases; bases with no gene match: 3. CDR3 sequence: CASSVGVAGNEQFF. In DNA, the CDR3 is TGTGCCAGCAGCGTAGGGGTAGCGGGGAATGAGCAGTTCTTC.

The chain employs TRBV19 and TRBJ1-1; 9 bases align to TRBD1. The germline CDR1 and CDR2 sequences are LNHDA and SQIVND (reference sequence). Trimming at V came to 6 bases and at J to 5 bases, leaving 16 bases not matched to a gene. The CDR3 is made up of 17 amino acids. Here the CDR3 DNA reads TGTGCCAGTAGAACCAACAGGGAACAGGGGGCGAGGACTGAAGCTTTCTTT. Translated, it gives CASRTNREQGARTEAFF.